A selection of T cell receptor beta chains follows, all from one sample in a study of read filtering for tumor transcriptome and immune sequencing. TCRdb redid the calling of the reads with MiXCR, one entry per CDR3 protein. The sample comprises 40,000 to 50,000 distinct CDR3 sequences, 13% of which are singletons, and about 32% rests with the top ten. The sequenced sample consisted of a population of CD138-negative cells sorted from bone marrow. The receptors were gathered from a donor older than 35 with multiple myeloma. The CDR3 runs from the conserved cysteine through the conserved F or W.

cdr3_aa v_call
CASSSGVGQPQHF TRBV12-3/TRBV12-4
CASSYLAGASNEQFF TRBV5-1
CASSGEQETQYF TRBV12-3/TRBV12-4
CASSQERAMPQHF TRBV4-1
CAISESRLRDRGPDTQYF TRBV10-3
CASSERAGANTGELFF TRBV2
CSARDGGSYSYEQYF TRBV20-1
CSARTSGSYEQYF TRBV20-1
CASSPGTGYSNQPQHF TRBV5-1
CAIRKGLAGGAYEQYF TRBV10-3
CASRAHRNTGELFF TRBV2
CASSPRGTSGRMIAKNIQYF TRBV11-3
CASSTSGQGGRNTEAFF TRBV19
CASSQDQNSPLHF TRBV4-3
CSVAVSSYNEQFF TRBV29-1
CAWILRDSTGELFF TRBV30
CASSPNWVGEQYF TRBV28
CASSQGDRGYEQYF TRBV4-1
CASSSAGTGGAISQPQHF TRBV7-2
CASSFALAGDQETQYF TRBV12-3/TRBV12-4
CASSFQAGGRGTGELFF TRBV11-2
CASSPGTGGYNEQFF TRBV7-2
CASSLRLGPRYF TRBV7-2
CASSLFLAGDSEQFF TRBV27
CAWKTGSNTEAFF TRBV30
CATSRDNEQFF TRBV15
CASRSDGTGGAGNQPQHF TRBV7-2
CSARSARTTLCNEKFF TRBV20-1
CASRGEGQNTGELFF TRBV2
CASSFSQEINTEAFF TRBV28
CASTGLAGVRYNEQFF TRBV18
CASSLSGTSGTDTQYF TRBV11-1
CASSSTGLGNEQYF TRBV28
CASSQGASAYNEQFF TRBV3-1
CASSYTRTSGSLNTGELFF TRBV6-6
CASSLRGLGNTEAFF TRBV27
CASRQNTGELFF TRBV7-8
CATSDFEGASTDTQYF TRBV24-1
CASSQQGLPISYNEQFF TRBV3-1
CASSSGLEQFF TRBV11-3
CSARVSWERPEQFF TRBV20-1
CASSDIAGVSYEQYF TRBV6-1
CSAPPGDSPAYEQYF TRBV20-1
CASSLEGLVNYEQYF TRBV7-9
CASSLYTGDEAFF TRBV7-2
CSASERENHEQYF TRBV20-1
CASSLPGWSMNTEAFF TRBV11-2
CASSQTTSYEQYF TRBV3-1
CASSDRGNPSGKSRRHEQYF TRBV6-2/TRBV6-3
CASRDSGGNTGELFF TRBV6-2/TRBV6-3
CASSPLGGSGFNEQFF TRBV3-1
CATSTRGRGETQYF TRBV15